These 27 T cell receptor beta chains share one sample of origin, sequenced in a study of blood T cell repertoires in COVID-19. Assay used: immunoSEQ multiplex PCR; TCRdb lists only in-frame clones, some missing. This sample has 350,000 to 500,000 clones, with roughly 84% found just once. Sequencing used PBMCs or T cells enriched from blood (not recorded which). Receptor source: a woman younger than 35 who had been exposed to COVID-19.

The chain is built from TRBV29-1 and TRBJ2-1; 14 bases line up with TRBD2. V lost 8 bases to trimming and J lost 5 bases; unmatched junction nucleotides: 8. This CDR3 region has 15 residues. CDR1 is SQVTM, CDR2 ANQGSEA, per germline. DNA of the CDR3: TGCAGCTTAACTCGACTAGCGGGAGGGAACAATGAGCAGTTCTTC. It yields the protein CSLTRLAGGNNEQFF.

This chain links TRBV3-1 (or the pseudogene TRBV3-2) with TRBJ2-7; 9 bases line up with TRBD1. Germline V lookup: CDR1 LGHDT, CDR2 YNNKEL (reference sequence). The CDR3 runs 15 residues. The V segment lost 2 bases and the J segment 2 bases; nucleotides outside the gene matches: 4. The CDR3 DNA sequence: TGTGCCAGCAGCCAATCCAGACAGGGGGCCTACGAGCAGTACTTC. Translation gives CASSQSRQGAYEQYF.

This clone was counted between two and nine times. The same CDR3 also results from other DNA sequences found in this sample. This chain joins TRBV11-3 and TRBJ1-1; D not certain. Germline CDR1 and CDR2: SGHNT and YENEEA. This CDR3 is built from 13 residues. V gave up 3 bases and J gave up 1 base, with 6 bases separating them. CDR3 region: CASSFAENTEAFF. The CDR3 region has the DNA TGTGCCAGCAGCTTTGCAGAGAACACTGAAGCTTTCTTT.

The gene calls are TRBV7-2 and TRBJ1-6; no clear D gene. CDR3 size: 14 residues. V was shortened by 2 bases and J by 7 bases, with 9 bases between the two germline ends. Germline CDR1 reads SGHTA; CDR2 reads FQGNSA. For the CDR3, the DNA is TGTGCCAGCAGCTTAAGTTTTCGGAATTCACCCCTCCACTTT. It encodes CASSLSFRNSPLHF.

The V call is TRBV7-2, the J call TRBJ1-2; D is perhaps TRBD1 (5 bases). The CDR3 is 14 amino acids. V was pared by 2 bases and J by 1 base, with 8 bases between. Germline CDR1 reads SGHTA; CDR2 reads FQGNSA. CDR3 protein: CASSLLQDNYGYTF. The CDR3 DNA follows: TGTGCCAGCAGCTTATTACAGGATAACTATGGCTACACCTTC.

This chain joins TRBV9 and TRBJ1-6, with D perhaps TRBD1 (6 bases). The CDR3 extends over 16 amino acids. V lost 0 bases and J lost 8, with 15 bases in between. Germline lookup yields CDR1 SGDLS and CDR2 YYNGEE. The CDR3 coding sequence is TGTGCCAGCAGCGTAGAGGGGGGGGTAACACATTCACCCCTCCACTTT. It translates to CASSVEGGVTHSPLHF.

This clone has more than one count but fewer than ten. The chain is built from TRBV6-4 and TRBJ1-2; 9 bases are shared with TRBD1. The CDR3 is 13 amino acids. The V gene end was trimmed by 3 bases and the J gene end by 7 bases; junction bases not matched to a gene: 3. Germline CDR1 MRHNA, CDR2 SNTAGT. The CDR3 DNA follows: TGTGCCAGCAGTGAGGACAGGGGAATTGGCTACACCTTC. Its translation is CASSEDRGIGYTF.

This clone was observed a single time. The chain carries TRBV11-3 and TRBJ2-3; TRBD1 aligns across 8 bases. The trim removed 6 bases at V and 1 base at J, leaving 6 bases unmatched. This CDR3 is 15 amino acids long. Germline CDR1 SGHNT, CDR2 YENEEA. The CDR3 nucleotides read TGTGCCAGCAGTTCCCCGGGACAGGGCACAGATACGCAGTATTTT. It codes for CASSSPGQGTDTQYF. The entire variable domain, with the rest obtained from reference TRBV11-3 and TRBJ2-3, is as follows: EAGVVQSPRYKIIEKKQPVAFWCNPISGHNTLYWYLQNLGQGPELLIRYENEEAVDDSQLPKDRFSAERLKGVDSTLKIQPAELGDSAVYLCASSSPGQGTDTQYFGPGTRLTVL.

The CDR3 nucleotides read TGCGCCAGCAGCTTGGCTCACTTGGCAACTAATGAAAAACTGTTTTTT. Amino acids: CASSLAHLATNEKLFF. This sequence joins TRBV5-1 and TRBJ1-4, with unresolved D. V lost 0 bases and J 0 bases, leaving 9 bases between the germline ends. The CDR3 is 16 residues long. Germline V gene data show CDR1 as SGHRS and CDR2 as YFSETQ.

V is TRBV12-5 and J is TRBJ2-2; 8 positions match TRBD1. CDR3 length: 15 amino acids. Germline V gene sequence: CDR1 LGHNT, CDR2 FRNRAP. V shed 1 base, J shed 6 bases, and the junction held 4 bases outside the gene matches. Here the CDR3 reads CASGLGTGYAGELFF. The CDR3 DNA sequence: TGTGCTAGTGGTTTGGGGACAGGGTACGCCGGGGAGCTGTTTTTT.

The chain has TRBV3-1 (or the pseudogene TRBV3-2) and TRBJ2-7, with 7 bases aligning to TRBD1. The germline V gene encodes CDR1 LGHDT and CDR2 YNNKEL (reference sequence). CDR3 length equals 15 residues. The V segment lost 2 bases and the J segment 3 bases; nucleotides outside the gene matches: 7. The CDR3 DNA reads as TGTGCCAGCAGCCAACCCGGGACAGCCAACTACGAGCAGTACTTC. It is translated as CASSQPGTANYEQYF.

V and J are TRBV10-1 and TRBJ2-1; the D gene is possibly TRBD2 (6 bases). This CDR3 contains 13 residues. The germline gives CDR1 WNHNN, CDR2 SYGVQD (reference sequence). Trimming took 0 bases from V and 8 from J, leaving 8 bases between them. This chain's CDR3 is CASSESREDEQFF. The CDR3 coding sequence is TGCGCCAGCAGTGAGTCTAGGGAGGATGAGCAGTTCTTC.

CDR3 protein: CAWIRVVGGESPLHF. Here the CDR3 DNA reads TGTGCCTGGATCAGGGTAGTCGGCGGGGAATCACCCCTCCACTTT. V and J are TRBV30 and TRBJ1-6; D is possibly TRBD1 (5 bases). The CDR3 runs 15 residues. Between the trimmed V and J ends, which lost 4 bases and 10 bases, there was a span of 20 bases. Germline loops: CDR1 GTSNPN, CDR2 SVGIG (reference sequence).

The chain uses TRBV5-6 and TRBJ1-1; D gene uncertain. Germline V gene data show CDR1 as SGHDT and CDR2 as YYEEEE. Trimming pared 1 base from V and 5 bases from J, leaving 9 bases between. The CDR3 consists of 13 residues. The CDR3 DNA sequence: TGTGCCAGCAGCTTGACGGGGAGAACTGAAGCTTTCTTT. It codes for CASSLTGRTEAFF. The variable domain in full, with the rest retrieved from reference TRBV5-6 and TRBJ1-1, is DAGVTQSPTHLIKTRGQQVTLRCSPKSGHDTVSWYQQALGQGPQFIFQYYEEEERQRGNFPDRFSGHQFPNYSSELNVNALLLGDSALYLCASSLTGRTEAFFGQGTRLTVV.

The gene calls are TRBV13 and TRBJ2-7, with 7 bases fitting TRBD1. The V gene's germline CDR1 is PRHDT and CDR2 FYEKMQ (reference sequence). The CDR3 length is 13 residues. The trim removed 3 bases at V and 4 bases at J, leaving 3 bases unmatched. Here the CDR3 reads CASSFGTEYEQYF. The CDR3, as DNA: TGTGCCAGCAGCTTTGGGACAGAATACGAGCAGTACTTC.

This clone was counted only a few times. The chain employs TRBV15 and TRBJ1-4; unclear D gene. Deletions cut 0 bases from V and 5 bases from J, with 10 bases between. Germline assignment: CDR1 LNHNV and CDR2 YYDKDF (reference sequence). This CDR3 is 15 amino acids long. Here the CDR3 DNA reads TGTGCCACCAGCAGAGAAACAGCCTCAAATGAAAAACTGTTTTTT. Translating gives CATSRETASNEKLFF.

The chain is built from TRBV28 and TRBJ2-7; tentative D call: TRBD1 (5 bases). Trimming removed 1 base at V and 2 bases at J, with 9 bases between. The CDR3 length is 14 residues. Germline CDR1 reads MDHEN; CDR2 reads SYDVKM. Here the CDR3 DNA reads TGTGCCAGCAGTTTATTGGACAATCCCTACGAGCAGTACTTC. This codes for CASSLLDNPYEQYF.

J is TRBJ2-1 and V is TRBV29-1; TRBD2 aligns across 10 bases. Looked up from germline, CDR1 is SQVTM and CDR2 is ANQGSEA. This CDR3 contains 14 residues. V lost 7 bases and J lost 4; bases outside the gene matches: 7. The CDR3 here is CSGFTSGAYNEQFF. The CDR3 nucleotides read TGCAGCGGATTTACTAGCGGGGCATACAATGAGCAGTTCTTC.

V is TRBV19 and J is TRBJ2-7; 15 bases fit TRBD2. Germline CDR1 and CDR2: LNHDA and SQIVND (reference sequence). The V gene end was trimmed by 8 bases and the J gene end by 2 bases; junction bases not matched to a gene: 19. The CDR3 loop spans 20 amino acids. DNA for the CDR3: TGTGCCAGTCCCTACCGCGGGGGTGGACTAGCGGGAGGGGATACCTACGAGCAGTACTTC. It is translated as CASPYRGGGLAGGDTYEQYF.

DNA of the CDR3: TGTGCCAGCAGCTCGCAGGGGGCGCATGGCTACACCTTC. It specifies CASSSQGAHGYTF. This chain connects TRBV11-2 to TRBJ1-2; 8 bases line up with TRBD1. The length of the CDR3 is 13 residues. Per the germline V gene, CDR1 is SGHAT and CDR2 is FQNNGV. V was clipped by 4 bases and J by 6 bases; unmatched bases: 4.

This clone showed up just once. The chain carries TRBV18 and TRBJ1-6, with 8 bases fitting TRBD1. Germline values: CDR1 KGHSH, CDR2 LQKENI. V was pared by 1 base and J by 8 bases, with 4 bases of the junction left unmatched. This CDR3 comprises 15 residues. The DNA of the CDR3 is TGTGCCAGCTCACCACAGGGACAGGCGGATTCACCCCTCCACTTT. This codes for CASSPQGQADSPLHF.

The J gene is TRBJ2-5, the V gene TRBV7-2; possible D gene TRBD1, 5 bases. Germline values: CDR1 SGHTA, CDR2 FQGNSA. There are 12 residues in the CDR3. V lost 1 base to trimming and J lost 7 bases, with 7 bases between them. CDR3 region: CASSLVRGTQYF. Here the CDR3 DNA reads TGTGCCAGCAGCTTAGTTAGGGGGACCCAGTACTTC.

V usage is TRBV4-1 and J usage is TRBJ2-3, with 16 bases lining up with TRBD2. Germline CDR1 and CDR2: MGHRA and YSYEKL. The CDR3 contains 21 residues. V lost 1 base to trimming and J lost 4 bases; unmatched junction nucleotides: 14. The DNA of the CDR3 is TGCGCCAGCAGCCAAGCCGGGACTAGCGGGGGGGGCCTGGCCGCAGCAGATACGCAGTATTTT. Translated, it gives CASSQAGTSGGGLAAADTQYF.

The chain employs TRBV27 and TRBJ1-5; the match to TRBD1 covers 9 bases. Unmatched junction bases numbered 9, after V lost 5 bases and J lost 4 bases. The germline V gene encodes CDR1 MNHEY and CDR2 SMNVEV (reference sequence). The CDR3 consists of 16 residues. In DNA, the CDR3 is TGTGCCAGCAGTATAGTTGGGGACAGGGATAATCAGCCCCAGCATTTT. Its protein product is CASSIVGDRDNQPQHF.

V is TRBV6-5 and J is TRBJ2-5; 9 bases line up with TRBD2. This CDR3 is built from 16 residues. Unmatched junction bases numbered 9, after V lost 2 bases and J lost 5 bases. Germline V lookup: CDR1 MNHEY, CDR2 SVGAGI. The CDR3 protein is CASSYPIAGEGETQYF. CDR3 DNA sequence: TGTGCCAGCAGTTACCCTATAGCGGGGGAGGGGGAGACCCAGTACTTC.

This rearrangement joins TRBV19 to TRBJ1-5, with no clear D. The CDR3 loop spans 16 amino acids. V lost 8 bases to trimming and J lost 0 bases, with 17 bases between them. Germline lookup yields CDR1 LNHDA and CDR2 SQIVND (reference sequence). CDR3 DNA sequence: TGTGCCAGTGCCCCACGGGCGGGCAATAGCAATCAGCCCCAGCATTTT. As protein: CASAPRAGNSNQPQHF.

The V and J genes are TRBV5-6 and TRBJ2-7, with 7 bases aligning to TRBD1. This CDR3 has 13 residues. J was trimmed by 3 bases and V by 2 bases; bases with no gene match: 2. The germline V gene encodes CDR1 SGHDT and CDR2 YYEEEE. CDR3 sequence: CASSLDRVYEQYF. The CDR3 DNA reads as TGTGCCAGCAGCTTAGACAGGGTCTACGAGCAGTACTTC.